This is a list of T cell receptor beta chains from one sample in a study of blood T cell repertoires in COVID-19. Generated by immunoSEQ multiplex PCR, the TCRdb table keeps only in-frame clones and is missing some. The table lists over 60,000 clones, 65% to 90% of them singletons, with 10% in the top ten. The material sequenced was peripheral blood. These receptors came from a man between 50 and 59 years old with COVID-19, enrolled during active disease. Each CDR3 is given with its conserved first and last residue.

v_gene	len	CDR3aa
TRBV6-1	14	CASSALTRPHEQFF
TRBV11-1	15	CASSPQSGLAGTQYF
TRBV6-2/TRBV6-3	16	CASSYSYGRVADTQYF
TRBV29-1	17	CSVAGKRLADNYNEQFF
TRBV3-1/TRBV3-2	13	CASSQDLRGTAFF
TRBV7-2	15	CASSPRTAVNYGYTF
TRBV3-1/TRBV3-2	11	CASSQDRSQYF
TRBV2	13	CASGGQGNTEAFF
TRBV4-1	15	CASSHLAGAGSPLHF
TRBV28	17	CASSLFGLAGTGNTIYF
TRBV19	14	CASSTRQGGTEAFF
TRBV6-2/TRBV6-3	13	CASSGPTRWEQYF
TRBV28	15	CASTRRGGQHSPLHF
TRBV7-8	15	CASSLGGPTQETQYF
TRBV19	11	CASAGALEQYF
TRBV6-5	13	CASRGTGPYEQYF
TRBV28	16	CASSPLRLAASYEQYF
TRBV5-1	13	CASSLASDQPQHF
TRBV30	15	CAWSVAGQRNQPQHF
TRBV3-1/TRBV3-2	17	CASSQVRGRGFQETQYF
TRBV28	16	CASSLGRFDGTDTQYF
TRBV18	15	CASSRKGDMNTEAFF
TRBV24-1	13	CATSDYRGEKLFF
TRBV27	15	CASSSQGLSYNEQFF
TRBV12-3/TRBV12-4	13	CASSYSGTGELFF
TRBV18	18	CASSLSRDRVAGANVLTF
TRBV3-1/TRBV3-2	14	CASRNRGQAGELFF
TRBV10-3	15	CAISEILQGTSGYTF
TRBV20-1	13	CSASQTGSYGYTF
TRBV6-6	12	CASREGNQPQHF
TRBV28	16	CASIPFRGADNSPLHF
TRBV6-4	13	CASSRDSTDTQYF